This T cell receptor beta chain was identified in a study of Ad26.COV2.S vaccination and SARS-CoV-2 variants. Points from the study as a whole: Vaccine recipients showed a spike-specific TCR breadth that was higher than in placebo recipients.

Profiled with immunoSEQ multiplex PCR; TCRdb holds only in-frame clones, not every one. The repertoire holds a few hundred thousand clones, with 89% as singletons. Documented treatment: about 20 received Ad26.COV2.S at low or high dose, single or two shots; about 5 received placebo; per-sample allocation not given. The investigators took samples on day 63 after the first vaccine or placebo injection. Turning to this clone: Antigen: not known.

V gave up 6 bases and J gave up 3 bases; unmatched junction bases: 4. CDR1 and CDR2 from the germline V gene are LGHDT and YNNKEL (reference sequence). This CDR3 is built from 13 residues. V is TRBV3-1 (or the pseudogene TRBV3-2) and J is TRBJ2-5; 7 bases fit TRBD2. Sample: peripheral blood, taken in a trial of Ad26.COV2.S vaccine versus placebo. This receptor was identified in a person between 18 and 60 years old who received the Ad26.COV2.S COVID-19 vaccine or a placebo. DNA for the CDR3: TGTGCCAGCAGAACTGGGGGGGAAGAGACCCAGTACTTC. As protein: CASRTGGEETQYF.